This record covers a single T cell receptor beta chain. The antigen remains unidentified. The sample originates from a study of T cell responses to AZD1222 COVID-19 vaccine. Assay: immunoSEQ multiplex PCR; the TCRdb copy retains only in-frame clones and omits some. The table records around 120,000 clones, 89% of them present only once. Study-level points and caveats: Donors were mostly white British, more females; clonal diversity possibly underestimated. Receipt of two AZD1222 doses was followed by a rise in Spike-specific TCR breadth and depth. The number of AZD1222 recipients seropositive at baseline was only five or six.

The ends lost 4 bases at V and 7 bases at J; junction bases unmatched: 5. This CDR3 has 14 amino acids. Germline-derived CDR1 and CDR2 are SGDLS and YYNGEE. Sample: peripheral blood, taken on day 0 of AZD1222 vaccination. This receptor was taken from an adult in good health. V is TRBV9 and J is TRBJ2-1, with 10 bases aligning to TRBD1. DNA for the CDR3: TGTGCCAGCAGCCAGCGACAGGGGGCGAATGAGCAGTTCTTC. Its translation: CASSQRQGANEQFF.